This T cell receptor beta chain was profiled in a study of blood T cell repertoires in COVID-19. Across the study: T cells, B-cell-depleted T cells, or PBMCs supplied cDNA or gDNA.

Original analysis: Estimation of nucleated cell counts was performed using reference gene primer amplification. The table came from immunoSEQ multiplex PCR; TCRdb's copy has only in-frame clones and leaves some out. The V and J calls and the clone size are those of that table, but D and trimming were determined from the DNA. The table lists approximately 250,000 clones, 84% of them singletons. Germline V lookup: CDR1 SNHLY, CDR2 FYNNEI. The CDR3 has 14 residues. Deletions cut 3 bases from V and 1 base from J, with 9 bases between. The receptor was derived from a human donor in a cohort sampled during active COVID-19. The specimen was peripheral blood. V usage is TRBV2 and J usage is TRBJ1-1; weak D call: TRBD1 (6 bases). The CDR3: CASSDPGQNTEAFF. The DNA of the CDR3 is TGTGCCAGCAGTGACCCGGGACAGAACACTGAAGCTTTCTTT. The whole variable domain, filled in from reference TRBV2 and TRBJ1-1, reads EPEVTQTPSHQVTQMGQEVILRCVPISNHLYFYWYRQILGQKVEFLVSFYNNEISEKSEIFDDQFSVERPDGSNFTLKIRSTKLEDSAMYFCASSDPGQNTEAFFGQGTRLTVV.